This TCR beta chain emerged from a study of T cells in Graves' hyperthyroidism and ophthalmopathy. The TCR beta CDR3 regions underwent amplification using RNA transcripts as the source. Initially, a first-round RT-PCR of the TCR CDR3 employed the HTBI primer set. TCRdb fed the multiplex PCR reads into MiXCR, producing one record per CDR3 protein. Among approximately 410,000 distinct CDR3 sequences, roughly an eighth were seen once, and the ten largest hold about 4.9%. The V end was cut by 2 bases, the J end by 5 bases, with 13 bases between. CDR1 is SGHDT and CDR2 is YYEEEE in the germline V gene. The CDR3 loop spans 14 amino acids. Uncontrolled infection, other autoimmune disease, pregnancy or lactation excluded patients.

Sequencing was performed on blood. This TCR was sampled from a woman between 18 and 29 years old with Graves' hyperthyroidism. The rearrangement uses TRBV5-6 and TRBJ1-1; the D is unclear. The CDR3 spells CASSFLEVGTEAFF. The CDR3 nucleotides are TGTGCCAGCAGCTTTCTAGAGGTGGGGACTGAAGCTTTCTTT.